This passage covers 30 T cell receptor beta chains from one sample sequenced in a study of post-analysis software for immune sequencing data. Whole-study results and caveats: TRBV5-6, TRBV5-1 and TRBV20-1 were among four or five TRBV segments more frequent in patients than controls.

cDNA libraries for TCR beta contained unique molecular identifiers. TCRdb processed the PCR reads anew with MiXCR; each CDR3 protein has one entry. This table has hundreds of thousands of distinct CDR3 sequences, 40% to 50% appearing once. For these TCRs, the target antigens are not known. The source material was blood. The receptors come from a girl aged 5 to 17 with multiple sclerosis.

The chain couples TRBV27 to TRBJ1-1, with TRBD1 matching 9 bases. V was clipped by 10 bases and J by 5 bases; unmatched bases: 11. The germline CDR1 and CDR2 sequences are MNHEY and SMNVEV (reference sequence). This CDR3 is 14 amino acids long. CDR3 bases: TGTGCCAACACAGGGGGCAAGGTAGGGACTGAAGCTTTCTTT. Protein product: CANTGGKVGTEAFF.

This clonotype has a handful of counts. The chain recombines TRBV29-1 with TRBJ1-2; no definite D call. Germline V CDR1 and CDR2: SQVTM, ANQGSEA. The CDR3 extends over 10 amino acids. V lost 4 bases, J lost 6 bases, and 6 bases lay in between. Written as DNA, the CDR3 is TGCAGCGTTGTTCGGGATGGCTACACCTTC. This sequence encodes CSVVRDGYTF.

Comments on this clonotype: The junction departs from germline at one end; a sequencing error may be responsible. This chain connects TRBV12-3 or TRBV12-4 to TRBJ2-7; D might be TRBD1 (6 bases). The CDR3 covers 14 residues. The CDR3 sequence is CASGQGSISYEQYF. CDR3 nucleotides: TGTGCCAGCGGCCAGGGGTCCATTTCCTACGAACAGTACTTC.

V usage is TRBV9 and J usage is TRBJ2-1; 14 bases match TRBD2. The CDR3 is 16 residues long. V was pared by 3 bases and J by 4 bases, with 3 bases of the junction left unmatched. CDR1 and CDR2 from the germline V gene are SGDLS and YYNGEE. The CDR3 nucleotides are TGTGCCAGCAGCGCCGGGACTAGCGGGAGTTACAATGAGCAGTTCTTC. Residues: CASSAGTSGSYNEQFF. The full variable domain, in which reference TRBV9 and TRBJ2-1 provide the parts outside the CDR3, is DSGVTQTPKHLITATGQRVTLRCSPRSGDLSVYWYQQSLDQGLQFLIQYYNGEERAKGNILERFSAQQFPDLHSELNLSSLELGDSALYFCASSAGTSGSYNEQFFGPGTRLTVL.

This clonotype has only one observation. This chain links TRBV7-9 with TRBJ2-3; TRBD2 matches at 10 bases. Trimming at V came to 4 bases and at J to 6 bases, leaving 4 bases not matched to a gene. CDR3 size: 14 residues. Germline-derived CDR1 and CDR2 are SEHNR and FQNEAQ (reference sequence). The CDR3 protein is CASSYGLAVDTQYF. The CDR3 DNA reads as TGTGCCAGCAGCTATGGACTAGCGGTGGATACGCAGTATTTT.

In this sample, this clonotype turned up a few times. CDR3 amino acids: CSARVGDNSPLHF. The CDR3 nucleotides read TGCAGTGCTAGAGTGGGGGATAATTCACCCCTCCACTTT. The chain joins TRBV20-1 to TRBJ1-6; D might be TRBD1 (5 bases). In germline, CDR1 is DFQATT, CDR2 SNEGSKA (reference sequence). The CDR3 spans 13 residues. Trimming stripped 1 base from V and 5 bases from J, with 6 bases between.

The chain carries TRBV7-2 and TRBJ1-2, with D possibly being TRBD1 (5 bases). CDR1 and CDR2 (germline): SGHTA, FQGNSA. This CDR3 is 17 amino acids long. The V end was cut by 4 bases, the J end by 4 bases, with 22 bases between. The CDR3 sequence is CASSSGGGAASPYGYTF. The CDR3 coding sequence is TGTGCCAGCAGCTCCGGTGGTGGGGCAGCTTCCCCCTATGGCTACACCTTC.

The CDR3 here is CASSQTDGTYGYTF. The CDR3 nucleotides read TGTGCCAGCAGCCAGACGGACGGGACCTATGGCTACACCTTC. This sequence joins TRBV14 and TRBJ1-2; possibly TRBD1 for D (5 bases). V was clipped by 3 bases and J by 4 bases, with 12 bases between them. In germline, CDR1 is SGHDN, CDR2 FVKESK. There are 14 residues in the CDR3. The full variable domain, with the rest looked up from reference TRBV14 and TRBJ1-2, is EAGVTQFPSHSVIEKGQTVTLRCDPISGHDNLYWYRRVMGKEIKFLLHFVKESKQDESGMPNNRFLAERTGGTYSTLKVQPAELEDSGVYFCASSQTDGTYGYTFGSGTRLTVV.

The CDR3 sequence is CATPDSSNQPQHF. DNA of the CDR3: TGTGCCACCCCGGACAGTAGCAATCAGCCCCAGCATTTT. V is TRBV24-1 and J is TRBJ1-5; D perhaps matches TRBD1 (6 bases). V was cut by 9 bases and J by 0 bases, with 8 bases left in between. This CDR3 has 13 residues. CDR1 is KGHDR, CDR2 SFDVKD, per germline.

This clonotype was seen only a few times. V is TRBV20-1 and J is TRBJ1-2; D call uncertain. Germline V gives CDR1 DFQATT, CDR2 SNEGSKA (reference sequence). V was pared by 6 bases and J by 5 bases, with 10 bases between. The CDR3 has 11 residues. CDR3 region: CSAAPLYGYTF. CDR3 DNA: TGCAGTGCGGCCCCTCTATATGGCTACACCTTC.

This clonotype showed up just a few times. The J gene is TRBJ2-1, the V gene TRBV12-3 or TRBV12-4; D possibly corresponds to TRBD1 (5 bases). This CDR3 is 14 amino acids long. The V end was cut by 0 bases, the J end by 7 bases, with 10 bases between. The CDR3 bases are TGTGCCAGCAGTTTAGCGGGGCGCAGAAATGAGCAGTTCTTC. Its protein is CASSLAGRRNEQFF.

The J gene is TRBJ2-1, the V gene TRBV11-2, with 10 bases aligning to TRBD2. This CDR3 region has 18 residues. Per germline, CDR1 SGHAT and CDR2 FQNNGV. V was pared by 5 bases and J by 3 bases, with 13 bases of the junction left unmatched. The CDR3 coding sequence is TGTGCCAGCAGCAAAGCCTCTCCTAGCGGGGGACACTACAATGAGCAGTTCTTC. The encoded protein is CASSKASPSGGHYNEQFF.

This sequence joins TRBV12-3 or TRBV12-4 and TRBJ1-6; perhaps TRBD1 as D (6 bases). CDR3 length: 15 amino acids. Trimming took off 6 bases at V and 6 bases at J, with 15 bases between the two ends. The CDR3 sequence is CASRQAGHPNSPLHF. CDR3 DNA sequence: TGTGCCAGCAGGCAGGCGGGACACCCTAATTCACCCCTCCACTTT.

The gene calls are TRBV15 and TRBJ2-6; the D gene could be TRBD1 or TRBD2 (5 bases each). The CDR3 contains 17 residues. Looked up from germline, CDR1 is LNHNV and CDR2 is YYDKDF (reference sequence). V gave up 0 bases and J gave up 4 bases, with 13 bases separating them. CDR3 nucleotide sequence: TGTGCCACCAGCAGAGATCGAGGGGTGGGAGGGGCCAACGTCCTGACTTTC. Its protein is CATSRDRGVGGANVLTF.

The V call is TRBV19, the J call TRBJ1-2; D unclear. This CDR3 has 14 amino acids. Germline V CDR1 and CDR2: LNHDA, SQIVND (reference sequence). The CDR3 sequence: CEKSRTSANYGYTF. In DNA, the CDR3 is TGTGAAAAGAGTAGGACCTCGGCTAACTATGGCTACACCTTC.

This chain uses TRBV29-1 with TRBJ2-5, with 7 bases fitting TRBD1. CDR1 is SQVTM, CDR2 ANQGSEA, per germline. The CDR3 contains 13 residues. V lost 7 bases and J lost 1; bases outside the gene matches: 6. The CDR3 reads CSGGQAIQETQYF. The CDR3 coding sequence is TGCAGCGGCGGACAGGCCATCCAAGAGACCCAGTACTTC.

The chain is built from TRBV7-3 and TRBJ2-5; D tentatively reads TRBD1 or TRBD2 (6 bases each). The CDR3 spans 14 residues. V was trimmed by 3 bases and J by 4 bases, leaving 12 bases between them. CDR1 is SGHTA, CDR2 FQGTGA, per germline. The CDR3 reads CASSFKGGRETQYF. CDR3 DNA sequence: TGTGCCAGCAGCTTTAAGGGGGGAAGAGAGACCCAGTACTTC.

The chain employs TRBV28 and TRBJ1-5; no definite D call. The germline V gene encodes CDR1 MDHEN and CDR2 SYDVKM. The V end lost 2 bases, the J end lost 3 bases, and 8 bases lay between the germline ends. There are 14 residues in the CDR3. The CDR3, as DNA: TGTGCCAGCAGTTTAGCCGGGCCCAATCAGCCCCAGCATTTT. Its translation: CASSLAGPNQPQHF.

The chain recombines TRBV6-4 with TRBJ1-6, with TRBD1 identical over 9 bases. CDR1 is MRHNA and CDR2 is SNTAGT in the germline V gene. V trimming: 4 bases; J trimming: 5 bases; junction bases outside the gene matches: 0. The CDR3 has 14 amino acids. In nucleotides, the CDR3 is TGTGCCAGCAGTGGGACAGGGGATAATTCACCCCTCCACTTT. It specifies CASSGTGDNSPLHF.

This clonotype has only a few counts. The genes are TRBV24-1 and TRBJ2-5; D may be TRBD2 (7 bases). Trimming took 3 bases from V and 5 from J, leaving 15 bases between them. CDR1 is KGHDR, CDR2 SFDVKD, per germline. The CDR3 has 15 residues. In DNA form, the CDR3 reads TGTGCCACCAGTGATCTGCGAGGGGGGGACGAGACCCAGTACTTC. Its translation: CATSDLRGGDETQYF.

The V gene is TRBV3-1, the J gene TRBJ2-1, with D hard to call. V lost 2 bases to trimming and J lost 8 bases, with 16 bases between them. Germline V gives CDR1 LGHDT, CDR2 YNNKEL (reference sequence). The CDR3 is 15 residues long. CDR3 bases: TGTGCCAGCAGCCAAAATGAGGTTTTCGTGGATGAGCAGTTCTTC. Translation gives CASSQNEVFVDEQFF.

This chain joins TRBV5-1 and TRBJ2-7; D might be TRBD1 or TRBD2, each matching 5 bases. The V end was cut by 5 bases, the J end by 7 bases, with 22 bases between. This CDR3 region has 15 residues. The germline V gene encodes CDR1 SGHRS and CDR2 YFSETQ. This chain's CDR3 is CASSPRRGKSREQYF. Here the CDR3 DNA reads TGCGCCAGCAGTCCCCGCCGGGGCAAGAGTAGAGAGCAGTACTTC.

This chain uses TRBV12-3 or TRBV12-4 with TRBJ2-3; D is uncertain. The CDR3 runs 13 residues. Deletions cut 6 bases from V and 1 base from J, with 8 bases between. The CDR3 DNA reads TGTGCCAGCAGCCATGGGGGCACAGATACGCAGTATTTT. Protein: CASSHGGTDTQYF.

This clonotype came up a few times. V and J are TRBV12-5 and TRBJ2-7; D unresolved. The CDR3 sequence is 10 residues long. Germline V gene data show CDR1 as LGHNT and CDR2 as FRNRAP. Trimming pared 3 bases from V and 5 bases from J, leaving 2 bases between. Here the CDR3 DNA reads TGTGCTAGTGGTTTCAACGAGCAGTACTTC. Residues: CASGFNEQYF.

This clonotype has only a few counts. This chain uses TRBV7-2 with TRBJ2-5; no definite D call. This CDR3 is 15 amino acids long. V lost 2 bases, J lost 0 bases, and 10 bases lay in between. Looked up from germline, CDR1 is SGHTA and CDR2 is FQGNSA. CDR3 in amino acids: CASSLSMRNQETQYF. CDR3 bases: TGTGCCAGCAGCTTATCTATGCGAAACCAAGAGACCCAGTACTTC.

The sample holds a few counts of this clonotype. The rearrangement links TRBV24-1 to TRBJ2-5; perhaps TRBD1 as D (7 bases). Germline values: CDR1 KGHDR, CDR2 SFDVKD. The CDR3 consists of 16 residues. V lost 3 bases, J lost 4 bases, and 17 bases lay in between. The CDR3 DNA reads TGTGCCACCAGTGATCCGTCAGGGGGGCAAGGAGAGACCCAGTACTTC. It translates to CATSDPSGGQGETQYF.

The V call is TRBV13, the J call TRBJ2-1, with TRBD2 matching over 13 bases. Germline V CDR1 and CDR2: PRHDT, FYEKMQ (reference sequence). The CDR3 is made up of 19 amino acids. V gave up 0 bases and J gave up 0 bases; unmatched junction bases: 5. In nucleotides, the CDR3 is TGTGCCAGCAGCTTAGGTACTAGCGGGAGGGCCGGCTCCTACAATGAGCAGTTCTTC. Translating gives CASSLGTSGRAGSYNEQFF.

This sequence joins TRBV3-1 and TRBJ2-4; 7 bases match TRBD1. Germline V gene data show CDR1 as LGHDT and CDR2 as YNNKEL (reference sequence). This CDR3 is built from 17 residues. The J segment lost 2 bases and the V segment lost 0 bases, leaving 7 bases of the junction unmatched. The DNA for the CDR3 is TGTGCCAGCAGCCAAGATCGGGACAGATTATCCAAAAACATTCAGTACTTC. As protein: CASSQDRDRLSKNIQYF.

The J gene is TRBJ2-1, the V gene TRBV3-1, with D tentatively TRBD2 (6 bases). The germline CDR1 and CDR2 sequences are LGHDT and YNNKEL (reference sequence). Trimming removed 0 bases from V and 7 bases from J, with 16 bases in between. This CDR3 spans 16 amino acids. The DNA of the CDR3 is TGTGCCAGCAGCCAAGACCCTTTGAGCGGAGGGAATGAGCAGTTCTTC. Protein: CASSQDPLSGGNEQFF.

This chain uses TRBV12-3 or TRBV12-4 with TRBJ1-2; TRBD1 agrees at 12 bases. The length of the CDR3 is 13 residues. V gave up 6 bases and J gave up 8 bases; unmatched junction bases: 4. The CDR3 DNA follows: TGTGCCAGCAGCACCGGGACAGGGGGCGGCTACACCTTC. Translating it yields CASSTGTGGGYTF.